This TCR beta chain appears in the sequencing data of a study of shared clonotypes between healthy human individuals. Study in general: A few men and a couple of women, aged 18 to 49, were donors.

A remark on this clone: The antigen is not known.

Study-level findings and limits: Against clonotypes common to all four donors, non-shared ones had lower generation probabilities. Memory subsets generally showed lower estimated richness than naive subsets.

CDR1 SEHNR and CDR2 FQNEAQ come from the germline V gene (reference sequence). The V end was cut by 0 bases, the J end by 4 bases, with 9 bases between. The CDR3 spans 14 residues. The donors, all of them Caucasian adults, lived in Nashville, Tennessee. Assay: immunoSEQ multiplex PCR; the TCRdb copy retains only in-frame clones and omits some. This table has a few hundred thousand clones, under 80% appearing once. Sequencing input: memory CD4+ T cells sorted from blood. Subset: CD45RA-negative fraction. The clonotype comes from a man aged 30 to 39 in good health. The chain recombines TRBV7-9 with TRBJ1-2; D is unclear. Here the CDR3 reads CASSLAAAAYGYTF. CDR3 nucleotide sequence: TGTGCCAGCAGCTTAGCGGCGGCCGCCTATGGCTACACCTTC.